Following are 26 T cell receptor beta chains from one sample sequenced in a study of T cell clonotyping in hematopoietic cell transplantation. The time point was: recipient sample about 28 days before transplant, after cytoreduction. Profiling relied on immunoSEQ multiplex PCR, and the TCRdb table lists in-frame clones only, not all of them. The sample lists about 16,000 clones; about 92% were seen once. Sequenced material: peripheral blood mononuclear cells, taken before stem cell transplant. These receptors all stem from a man younger than 35 with biphenotypic leukemia. Some clones in this sample may be carry-over from other donors' samples.

The chain has TRBV30 and TRBJ2-5, with 10 positions matching TRBD2. The CDR3 contains 13 residues. J lost 3 bases, V lost 8 bases, and 6 bases had no gene match. Germline V lookup: CDR1 GTSNPN, CDR2 SVGIG (reference sequence). CDR3 loop: CARCLAGEETQYF. In DNA form, the CDR3 reads TGTGCCCGGTGTCTAGCGGGGGAAGAGACCCAGTACTTC. Looking up the rest from reference TRBV30 and TRBJ2-5 gives the full variable domain: SQTIHQWPATLVQPVGSPLSLECTVEGTSNPNLYWYRQAAGRGLQLLFYSVGIGQISSEVPQNLSASRPQDRQFILSSKKLLLSDSGFYLCARCLAGEETQYFGPGTRLLVL.

This clone was observed once. The J gene is TRBJ2-4, the V gene TRBV7-2; D unresolved. This CDR3 region has 13 residues. The V gene lost 3 bases and the J gene lost 7 bases, with 10 bases spanning the gap. Germline CDR1 SGHTA, CDR2 FQGNSA. The CDR3 nucleotides are TGTGCCAGCAGCTTTGGACGGTGGAACATTCAGTACTTC. Residues: CASSFGRWNIQYF.

The chain employs TRBV5-1 and TRBJ2-3; 12 bases match TRBD2. CDR1 SGHRS and CDR2 YFSETQ come from the germline V gene. The ends lost 0 bases at V and 4 bases at J; junction bases unmatched: 3. This CDR3 spans 16 amino acids. The CDR3: CASSLGGLAGSDTQYF. The DNA for the CDR3 is TGCGCCAGCAGCTTGGGGGGACTAGCGGGTTCAGATACGCAGTATTTT.

The gene calls are TRBV6-4 and TRBJ2-2, with a tentative D call TRBD2 (6 bases). The CDR3 runs 15 residues. Germline assignment: CDR1 MRHNA and CDR2 SNTAGT. V shed 2 bases and J shed 6 bases, with 13 bases lying between them. The CDR3 bases are TGTGCCAGCAGTGACGAGATGACGGGGGCCGGGGAGCTGTTTTTT. Translating gives CASSDEMTGAGELFF.

This clone showed up just a few times. The chain is built from TRBV7-8 and TRBJ1-2; D is unclear. The CDR3 length is 12 residues. The germline gives CDR1 SGHVS, CDR2 FQNEAQ. V was trimmed by 2 bases and J by 7 bases, leaving 8 bases between them. CDR3 region: CASSLPRGGYTF. Here the CDR3 DNA reads TGTGCCAGCAGCTTACCCCGGGGTGGCTACACCTTC. Supplemented by reference TRBV7-8 and TRBJ1-2, the full variable domain reads GAGVSQSPRYKVAKRGQDVALRCDPISGHVSLFWYQQALGQGPEFLTYFQNEAQLDKSGLPSDRFFAERPEGSVSTLKIQRTQQEDSAVYLCASSLPRGGYTFGSGTRLTVV.

The chain links TRBV5-1 to TRBJ1-1; no reliable D call. V lost 4 bases and J lost 3, with 19 bases in between. The CDR3 totals 16 residues. The germline CDR1 and CDR2 sequences are SGHRS and YFSETQ. The CDR3, as DNA: TGCGCCAGCAGCCTAAGGAGAGTTGGAGAGGACACTGAAGCTTTCTTT. The encoded protein is CASSLRRVGEDTEAFF.

The genes are TRBV4-1 and TRBJ2-5; the D gene is possibly TRBD1 (5 bases). CDR1 is MGHRA and CDR2 is YSYEKL in the germline V gene. Deletions cut 4 bases from V and 2 bases from J, with 8 bases between. CDR3 size: 13 residues. This chain's CDR3 is CASSLGRQETQYF. The CDR3 coding sequence is TGCGCCAGCAGCCTGGGGCGGCAAGAGACCCAGTACTTC.

As to this clone: The junction shows a germline mismatch at one end, possibly a read error. The chain carries TRBV30 and TRBJ2-6; 10 bases map to TRBD1. The germline gives CDR1 GTSNPN, CDR2 SVGIG (reference sequence). The length of the CDR3 is 14 residues. CDR3 nucleotides: TGTGCCTGGGAATTAGGGACAGGGGCTAACGTCCTGACTTTC. Translation gives CAWELGTGANVLTF.

The V gene is TRBV27, the J gene TRBJ1-3; D gene ambiguous. In germline, CDR1 is MNHEY, CDR2 SMNVEV (reference sequence). The CDR3 is made up of 12 amino acids. The germline V and J ends were trimmed by 6 bases and 2 bases, with 5 bases remaining between them. The CDR3 DNA reads as TGTGCCAGCAGGGGTGCTGGAAACACCATATATTTT. Encoded protein: CASRGAGNTIYF.

The J gene is TRBJ1-6, the V gene TRBV19; 10 nucleotides match TRBD1. J was trimmed by 5 bases and V by 7 bases; bases with no gene match: 14. This CDR3 has 18 amino acids. Germline CDR1 LNHDA, CDR2 SQIVND (reference sequence). CDR3 coding DNA: TGTGCCAGTAACCGTTTATCAATCGGGACAGGGGATAATTCACCCCTCCACTTT. Protein sequence: CASNRLSIGTGDNSPLHF.

The rearrangement links TRBV9 to TRBJ1-6; 10 nucleotides agree with TRBD1. This CDR3 has 16 residues. Per the germline V gene, CDR1 is SGDLS and CDR2 is YYNGEE. V was pared by 1 base and J by 8 bases, with 6 bases of the junction left unmatched. The CDR3 here is CASSVRDRGMDSPLHF. CDR3 nucleotide sequence: TGTGCCAGCAGCGTACGGGACAGGGGCATGGATTCACCCCTCCACTTT.

J is TRBJ2-7 and V is TRBV29-1; a possible D gene is TRBD1 (5 bases). This CDR3 has 13 amino acids. The germline V and J ends were trimmed by 3 bases and 5 bases, with 14 bases remaining between them. Germline CDR1 SQVTM, CDR2 ANQGSEA. For the CDR3, the DNA is TGCAGCGTTGACAATCAGGGTGATAACGAGCAGTACTTC. It is translated as CSVDNQGDNEQYF.

The J gene is TRBJ2-6, the V gene TRBV30; a weak D match, TRBD2 (6 bases). Germline V gives CDR1 GTSNPN, CDR2 SVGIG (reference sequence). CDR3 length: 14 amino acids. Trimming removed 6 bases at V and 2 bases at J, with 11 bases between. The CDR3 is CACATGAGANVLTF. DNA for the CDR3: TGTGCCTGTGCAACGGGAGCTGGGGCCAACGTCCTGACTTTC.

This clone was picked up one time. This chain joins TRBV6-5 and TRBJ1-2; D uncertain. The CDR3 length is 14 residues. Trimming took off 0 bases at V and 8 bases at J, with 13 bases between the two ends. The germline CDR1 and CDR2 sequences are MNHEY and SVGAGI. CDR3 protein: CASSYSAGKGGYTF. The CDR3 DNA is TGTGCCAGCAGTTACTCGGCGGGTAAAGGAGGCTACACCTTC.

The genes are TRBV2 and TRBJ2-7, with D possibly TRBD1 on 6 matching bases. The V and J ends lost 2 bases and 3 bases respectively, with 23 bases between them. The CDR3 runs to 18 residues. Germline V lookup: CDR1 SNHLY, CDR2 FYNNEI. Here the CDR3 DNA reads TGTGCCAGCAGTGAAAAGGTTTGGGTGGAACAGGGTGACTACGAGCAGTACTTC. It codes for CASSEKVWVEQGDYEQYF.

The genes are TRBV30 and TRBJ1-6; 8 bases fit TRBD1. The J segment lost 14 bases and the V segment lost 4 bases, leaving 13 bases of the junction unmatched. The CDR3 runs 14 residues. In germline, CDR1 is GTSNPN, CDR2 SVGIG (reference sequence). The CDR3 protein is CAWTPGQGKLSLHF. The CDR3 region has the DNA TGTGCCTGGACCCCTGGACAGGGAAAATTATCCCTCCACTTT.

The gene calls are TRBV6-5 and TRBJ2-5; 10 bases align to TRBD1. The CDR3 loop spans 16 amino acids. In germline, CDR1 is MNHEY, CDR2 SVGAGI. With 4 bases clipped from V and 5 bases from J, the junction kept 10 bases outside the gene matches. CDR3 in DNA: TGTGCCAGCAGTTTAGCGGGACAGGGGTTTATGGAGACCCAGTACTTC. This encodes CASSLAGQGFMETQYF.

The chain carries TRBV7-9 and TRBJ1-2, with 7 bases matching TRBD1. Germline CDR1 SEHNR, CDR2 FQNEAQ (reference sequence). V lost 3 bases, J lost 8 bases, and 3 bases stayed unmatched. This CDR3 region has 12 residues. The CDR3 protein is CASSFDREGYTF. In DNA, the CDR3 is TGTGCCAGCAGCTTCGACAGGGAAGGCTACACCTTC.

This chain connects TRBV5-1 to TRBJ1-1, with a weak D call TRBD1 (5 bases). V lost 3 bases to trimming and J lost 3 bases, with 24 bases between them. This CDR3 is 18 amino acids long. Germline loops: CDR1 SGHRS, CDR2 YFSETQ. The CDR3 DNA reads as TGCGCCAGCAGCTCCCTGTCTAGGGGAAGGGTCCTTGACACTGAAGCTTTCTTT. This codes for CASSSLSRGRVLDTEAFF.

The V gene is TRBV29-1, the J gene TRBJ1-2; D remains ambiguous. The CDR3 is made up of 13 amino acids. Trimming took 3 bases from V and 4 from J, leaving 12 bases between them. The germline V gene encodes CDR1 SQVTM and CDR2 ANQGSEA. The CDR3 region is CSVDTAIGYGYTF. The CDR3 DNA is TGCAGCGTTGACACGGCTATCGGCTATGGCTACACCTTC. The full variable domain, its missing parts supplied by reference TRBV29-1 and TRBJ1-2, is SAVISQKPSRDICQRGTSLTIQCQVDSQVTMMFWYRQQPGQSLTLIATANQGSEATYESGFVIDKFPISRPNLTFSTLTVSNMSPEDSSIYLCSVDTAIGYGYTFGSGTRLTVV.

V usage is TRBV9 and J usage is TRBJ2-2; 8 bases align to TRBD1. Germline-derived CDR1 and CDR2 are SGDLS and YYNGEE. With 3 bases clipped from V and 9 bases from J, the junction kept 7 bases outside the gene matches. The CDR3 length is 14 residues. CDR3 DNA: TGTGCCAGCAGCGCCACACAGGGGGGAAGGGAGCTGTTTTTT. Its translation: CASSATQGGRELFF. The entire variable domain, with the rest obtained from reference TRBV9 and TRBJ2-2, is as follows: DSGVTQTPKHLITATGQRVTLRCSPRSGDLSVYWYQQSLDQGLQFLIQYYNGEERAKGNILERFSAQQFPDLHSELNLSSLELGDSALYFCASSATQGGRELFFGEGSRLTVL.

The count of this clone is one. The chain employs TRBV30 and TRBJ1-3; 9 bases are a match to TRBD1. The V gene end was trimmed by 3 bases and the J gene end by 7 bases; junction bases not matched to a gene: 10. CDR3 length: 15 residues. In germline, CDR1 is GTSNPN, CDR2 SVGIG (reference sequence). The CDR3 region has the DNA TGTGCCTGGAGGGCACCGGGACAGGGTCAGAACACCATATATTTT. Encoded protein: CAWRAPGQGQNTIYF.

This clone has a single count. The rearrangement joins TRBV28 to TRBJ2-1; TRBD1 agrees at 9 bases. Germline V gives CDR1 MDHEN, CDR2 SYDVKM. This CDR3 has 15 residues. The V gene end was trimmed by 4 bases and the J gene end by 8 bases; junction bases not matched to a gene: 9. The chain's CDR3 is CASSSPDRGLYEQFF. The CDR3 DNA reads as TGTGCCAGCAGTTCCCCGGACAGGGGACTCTATGAGCAGTTCTTC.

On this clone itself: Other DNA sequences in this sample translate to the same CDR3. The V and J genes are TRBV5-1 and TRBJ2-5; D is uncertain. CDR3 length: 14 residues. Germline values: CDR1 SGHRS, CDR2 YFSETQ. V was cut by 0 bases and J by 5 bases, with 11 bases left in between. The CDR3 protein is CASSLVSEGETQYF. For the CDR3, the DNA is TGCGCCAGCAGCTTGGTTTCCGAAGGGGAGACCCAGTACTTC. The full variable domain, with the rest looked up from reference TRBV5-1 and TRBJ2-5, is KAGVTQTPRYLIKTRGQQVTLSCSPISGHRSVSWYQQTPGQGLQFLFEYFSETQRNKGNFPGRFSGRQFSNSRSEMNVSTLELGDSALYLCASSLVSEGETQYFGPGTRLLVL.

The V and J genes are TRBV2 and TRBJ1-1; 9 bases agree with TRBD1. The CDR3 length is 13 residues. Germline assignment: CDR1 SNHLY and CDR2 FYNNEI. CDR3 sequence (DNA): TGTGCTTCAGGTGGACAGGGGCACACTGAAGCTTTCTTT. Its protein product is CASGGQGHTEAFF. The full variable domain, rest sourced from reference TRBV2 and TRBJ1-1, is EPEVTQTPSHQVTQMGQEVILRCVPISNHLYFYWYRQILGQKVEFLVSFYNNEISEKSEIFDDQFSVERPDGSNFTLKIRSTKLEDSAMYFCASGGQGHTEAFFGQGTRLTVV.

The chain has TRBV25-1 and TRBJ2-2; D remains unclear. V was shortened by 6 bases and J by 5 bases, with 7 bases between the two germline ends. Germline CDR1 MGHDK, CDR2 SYGVNS. This CDR3 contains 12 residues. The CDR3 region is CASRGWTGELFF. The CDR3 nucleotides read TGTGCCAGCAGGGGTTGGACCGGGGAGCTGTTTTTT.